This T cell receptor beta chain was sequenced during a study of cytomegalovirus exposure and HLA in healthy donors. Study at large: A subsequent analysis stated that the 120 or so validation repertoires were run on the same platform as the approximately 700 first-cohort repertoires.

Note on this clone: Its antigen is not identified. At one of its ends the junction is not consistent with the germline gene, which may arise from a read error.

Whole-study results and caveats: Subsequent analysis showed first-cohort TCR clusters tending to co-occur in about 110 validation repertoires. There were some public TCRs occurring in many donors, but most TCR sequences were rare.

TCRdb's table, derived via immunoSEQ multiplex PCR, lists solely in-frame clones and lacks some. Among roughly 150,000 clones listed, roughly 96% were seen once. The CDR3 runs to 12 residues. The germline CDR1 and CDR2 sequences are SGHDN and FVKESK. This clonotype was sampled from a woman between 18 and 29 years old in good health and CMV-seronegative. The chain employs TRBV14 and TRBJ2-7; TRBD2 might be the D (6 bases). Specimen: PBMCs. The CDR3 spells CASSQGRAVSIF. Written as DNA, the CDR3 is TGTGCCAGCAGCCAAGGGAGGGCAGTTTCCATCTTC.